This T cell receptor (beta chain) was observed in a study of response to subunit inactivated influenza vaccine. CDR1 and CDR2 from the germline V gene are SGHTA and FQGTGA. The trim removed 5 bases at V and 14 bases at J, leaving 7 bases unmatched. The length of the CDR3 is 13 residues. In TCRdb, the RT-PCR reads were re-called with MiXCR into one record per CDR3 protein. In the table there are around 530,000 distinct CDR3 sequences, approximately 12% of which are singletons. J is TRBJ2-3 and V is TRBV7-3, with 13 bases identical to TRBD2. The sample in question was PBMCs from blood, obtained on the day of vaccination. The clonotype originates from a man in his forties or fifties who received an inactivated influenza vaccine. Written as DNA, the CDR3 is TGTGCCAGCAGCGCAACTAGCGGGAGGGCCTTGTATTTT. This translates into CASSATSGRALYF. The full variable domain, with the rest looked up from reference TRBV7-3 and TRBJ2-3, is GAGVSQTPSNKVTEKGKYVELRCDPISGHTALYWYRQSLGQGPEFLIYFQGTGAADDSGLPNDRFFAVRPEGSVSTLKIQRTERGDSAVYLCASSATSGRALYFGPGTRLTVL.